This T cell receptor beta chain is from a study of blood T cells in healthy people across ages. The germline gives CDR1 MDHEN, CDR2 SYDVKM. J was trimmed by 4 bases and V by 5 bases; bases with no gene match: 9. This CDR3 is 17 amino acids long. Next came a second PCR, run for roughly 6 to 11 cycles, which used a sample-barcoded 5' primer along with a J-beta primer mix. TCRdb re-called the 5' RACE reads with MiXCR, one entry per CDR3 protein. The sample includes about 290,000 distinct CDR3 sequences, around 29% of them seen just once. This chain connects TRBV28 to TRBJ2-5; 14 bases match TRBD2. The TCR comes from a woman aged 70-85 years in good health. The sample consisted of blood. The CDR3 sequence is CASSRAGLAGGGETQYF. The CDR3 region has the DNA TGTGCCAGCAGTCGGGCCGGACTAGCGGGAGGCGGAGAGACCCAGTACTTC.